Listed below are T cell receptor beta chains from one sample, sequenced in a study of blood T cell repertoires in COVID-19. Data came from immunoSEQ multiplex PCR; TCRdb stores just in-frame clones and leaves some out. The table lists 45,000 to 60,000 clones, 70% to 90% of them singletons. The sequenced sample was peripheral blood. These TCRs come from a human donor in a cohort sampled during active COVID-19. CDR3s include the opening cysteine and the closing phenylalanine or tryptophan. A D gene is named only where the DNA matches it firmly. The listing skips clone size in some rows; elsewhere it reads once, few, many or a size class.

v_call	j_call	clone_size	d_call	cdr3_nt	cdr3_aa
TRBV7-2	TRBJ2-7	few	TRBD1	TGTGCCAGCAGCCCATTGACAGGGGACTACGAGCAGTACTTC	CASSPLTGDYEQYF
TRBV5-1	TRBJ1-6	.	.	TGCGCCAGCAGCGGGGGGGATAATTCACCCCTCCACTTT	CASSGGDNSPLHF
TRBV7-2	TRBJ1-3	.	TRBD1	TGTGCCAGCAGCGTAGGGACAGCCTCTGGAAACACCATATATTTT	CASSVGTASGNTIYF
TRBV6-5	TRBJ1-2	.	.	TGTGCCAGCAGCCTTACAATGGCAGCTAACTATGGCTACACCTTC	CASSLTMAANYGYTF
TRBV19	TRBJ1-6	.	.	TGTGCCAGTAGACCGGGACAAGATTCACCCCTCCACTTT	CASRPGQDSPLHF
TRBV18	TRBJ2-7	.	TRBD1	TGTGCCAGCTCACCACCGGCAGGGGGAGAGGAGCAGTACTTC	CASSPPAGGEEQYF
TRBV20-1	TRBJ1-2	.	.	TGCAGTGCTCCCTCTGGGCTGGGCTACACCTTC	CSAPSGLGYTF
TRBV19	TRBJ2-7	.	.	TGTGCCAGCAGCAGGGAAACTGGCGAGCAGTACTTC	CASSRETGEQYF
TRBV11-3	TRBJ2-1	few	TRBD1	TGTGCCAGCAGCCCTAGACAGGGGGCAGGATACAATGAGCAGTTCTTC	CASSPRQGAGYNEQFF
TRBV19	TRBJ1-2	.	TRBD1	TGTGCCAGTAGTCCAGGGGGAACACCGTATGGCTACACCTTC	CASSPGGTPYGYTF
TRBV7-2	TRBJ2-7	.	.	TGTGCCAGCAGCGTTTTCATCTACGAGCAGTACTTC	CASSVFIYEQYF
TRBV20-1	TRBJ2-7	.	.	TGCAGTGCTAGAGATAACTACGAGCAGTACTTC	CSARDNYEQYF
TRBV6-5	TRBJ1-6	.	.	TGTGCCAGCAGGGGGGGATTCACCAATTCACCCCTCCACTTT	CASRGGFTNSPLHF
TRBV2	TRBJ1-1	.	.	TGTGCCAGCAGTGAAGCGACTCTGGCTTTCTTT	CASSEATLAFF
TRBV12-3/TRBV12-4	TRBJ2-1	.	.	TGTGCCAGCACCGTCTTCAATGAGCAGTTCTTC	CASTVFNEQFF
TRBV10-3	TRBJ1-2	.	TRBD1	TGTGCCATCAGTGGTTACAGGGGTGGCTACACCTTC	CAISGYRGGYTF
TRBV3-1/TRBV3-2	TRBJ1-5	.	.	TGTGCCAGCAGCCAAAATCCGGGTCCAAATCAGCCCCAGCATTTT	CASSQNPGPNQPQHF
TRBV7-2	TRBJ2-7	.	TRBD1	TGTGCCAGCAGCTTAGAAGGGACAGGAGTAGGGGAGCAGTACTTC	CASSLEGTGVGEQYF
TRBV6-1	TRBJ1-1	.	TRBD1	TGTGCCAGCAGTGAACCCGAGGACAGGAGGGACACTGAAGCTTTCTTT	CASSEPEDRRDTEAFF
TRBV21-1	TRBJ1-1	.	.	TGTGCCAGCAGGGTGGACAGGGGGGTAACTGAAGCTTTCTTT	CASRVDRGVTEAFF
TRBV24-1	TRBJ2-6	.	.	TGTGCCACCAGTGAAATTAGCTCTGGGGCCAACGTCCTGACTTTC	CATSEISSGANVLTF
TRBV2	TRBJ2-7	once	.	TGTGCCAGCAGTGAGGGCAGGGCGTACGAGCAGTACTTC	CASSEGRAYEQYF
TRBV6-4	TRBJ2-7	.	TRBD1	TGTGCCAGCAGTGAGGACAGGGAGTCCTACGAGCAGTACTTC	CASSEDRESYEQYF
TRBV6-2/TRBV6-3	TRBJ2-5	.	TRBD2	TGTGCCAGCAGTTACTCGTATCCCTCTGGGCGGGGGGCTATGAGAGAGACCCAGTACTTC	CASSYSYPSGRGAMRETQYF
TRBV3-1/TRBV3-2	TRBJ2-7	.	.	TGTGCCAGCAGCCAAGAGTTCGGGGAGGAGTACTTC	CASSQEFGEEYF
TRBV5-1	TRBJ1-2	.	.	TGCGCCAGCAGCTCGTTGACAGACCATGGCTACACCTTC	CASSSLTDHGYTF
TRBV6-5	TRBJ1-1	once	TRBD1	TGTGCCAGCAGGACAGGGTTAGCCTCTGAAGCTTTCTTT	CASRTGLASEAFF
TRBV19	TRBJ1-1	.	.	TGTGCCAGTAGTGTGGACAGTAAAGCTTTCTTT	CASSVDSKAFF
TRBV4-1	TRBJ2-3	.	.	TGCGCCAGCAGCCAACGTGCGCTTTCTAGCACAGATACGCAGTATTTT	CASSQRALSSTDTQYF
TRBV30	TRBJ1-5	.	.	TGTGCCTGGAGTGCCACCAGGGGAGAGGGGCAGCCCCAGCATTTT	CAWSATRGEGQPQHF
TRBV10-3	TRBJ1-2	.	TRBD1	TGTGCCATCAGTGAGCCCTTGGGGACAGGGGATACTGCGGGCGGCTACACCTTC	CAISEPLGTGDTAGGYTF
TRBV27	TRBJ2-6	.	.	TGTGCCAGCAGGTCACTCGGCTCTGGGGCCAACGTCCTGACTTTC	CASRSLGSGANVLTF
TRBV6-2/TRBV6-3	TRBJ1-1	.	TRBD1	TGTGCCAGCAGCCGGCTCGTCGTGGCCCGGGACAGCCACACTGAAGCTTTCTTT	CASSRLVVARDSHTEAFF
TRBV5-1	TRBJ2-1	.	TRBD2	TGCGCCAGCAGCTCGGGGCAGGGCGGGGGGCCTGAGCAGTTCTTC	CASSSGQGGGPEQFF
TRBV12-3/TRBV12-4	TRBJ1-2	.	.	TGTGCCAGCACCAGCGAGGGCTATGGCTACACCTTC	CASTSEGYGYTF
TRBV27	TRBJ1-1	few	TRBD1	TGTGCCAGCAGTTTCGTCCGGGACAGGGGAACTGAAGCTTTCTTT	CASSFVRDRGTEAFF
TRBV5-4	TRBJ1-4	.	.	TGTGCCAGCAGCTTGGGTGGAGGGGACGGGAGCGAAAAACTGTTTTTT	CASSLGGGDGSEKLFF
TRBV6-5	TRBJ2-7	.	TRBD1	TGTGCCAGCCGGGGTAGGGGGCGAAACGAGCAGTACTTC	CASRGRGRNEQYF
TRBV12-3/TRBV12-4	TRBJ1-6	once	.	TGTGCCAGCAGTTTAGACTCACATTCACCCCTCCACTTT	CASSLDSHSPLHF
TRBV12-3/TRBV12-4	TRBJ2-7	.	.	TGTGCCAGCAGTTTCCAGGGCCCCTACGAGCAGTACTTC	CASSFQGPYEQYF
TRBV19	TRBJ1-1	.	.	TGTGCCAGTAGTATAGCGGGATCGAACACTGAAGCTTTCTTT	CASSIAGSNTEAFF
TRBV5-1	TRBJ2-7	.	TRBD2	TGCGCCAGCAGCTTGGGTAGCGGGTCCTACGAGCAGTACTTC	CASSLGSGSYEQYF
TRBV30	TRBJ2-3	.	TRBD2	TGTGCCTGGAGTGTGGGACTAGCGGGGGGGCCAGATACGCAGTATTTT	CAWSVGLAGGPDTQYF
TRBV28	TRBJ2-5	.	TRBD2	TGTGCCAGCAGTTTAGGACTAGCGGGGGAAGAGACCCAGTACTTC	CASSLGLAGEETQYF
TRBV29-1	TRBJ1-2	.	.	TGCAGCGTTACTGCCGGGACATCCTATGGCTACACCTTC	CSVTAGTSYGYTF
TRBV4-1	TRBJ1-1	once	TRBD1	TGCGCCAGCAGCCCATCTACAGGGGGGCTAGGCACTGAAGCTTTCTTT	CASSPSTGGLGTEAFF
TRBV19	TRBJ1-1	.	TRBD1	TGTGCCAGTAGTATGGACAGGGGGCCGTGGACTGAAGCTTTCTTT	CASSMDRGPWTEAFF
TRBV5-1	TRBJ2-7	.	TRBD1	TGCGCCAGCAGCTTGGGGGACAGGGGGAGTGTTGACGAGCAGTACTTC	CASSLGDRGSVDEQYF
TRBV6-1	TRBJ1-3	.	TRBD1	TGTGCCAGCAGTGCCCCGGGACAGGGCGGGGGAAACACCATATATTTT	CASSAPGQGGGNTIYF
TRBV19	TRBJ2-7	once	.	TGTGCCAGTAGCCGGCCCGAGGGCAGGGGCCGAGGGTACGAGCAGTACTTC	CASSRPEGRGRGYEQYF
TRBV6-5	TRBJ1-2	.	.	TGTGCCAGCAGTTACTCCCCTTTCTATGGCTACACCTTC	CASSYSPFYGYTF
TRBV5-6	TRBJ2-1	once	TRBD2	TGTGCCAGCAGCTCCGGAGGTGGGGGGGGTAAGTTCTTC	CASSSGGGGGKFF
TRBV27	TRBJ2-7	few	.	TGTGCCAGCAGTTTAAGGGGGTATTACGAGCAGTACTTC	CASSLRGYYEQYF
TRBV5-1	TRBJ1-5	.	.	TGCGCCAGCAGCCAGGAGGGAAATAATCAGCCCCAGCATTTT	CASSQEGNNQPQHF